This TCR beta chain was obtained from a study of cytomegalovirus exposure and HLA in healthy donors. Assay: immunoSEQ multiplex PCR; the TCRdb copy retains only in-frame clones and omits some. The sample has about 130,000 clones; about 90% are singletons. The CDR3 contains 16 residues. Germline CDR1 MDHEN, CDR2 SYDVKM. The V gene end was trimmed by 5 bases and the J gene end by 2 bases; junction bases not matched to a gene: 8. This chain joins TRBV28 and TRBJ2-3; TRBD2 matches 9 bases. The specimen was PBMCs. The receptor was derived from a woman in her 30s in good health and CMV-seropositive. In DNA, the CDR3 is TGTGCCAGCAGTGGGTGGTCTAGCGGGACCACAGATACGCAGTATTTT. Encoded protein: CASSGWSSGTTDTQYF.